These 18 T cell receptor beta chains were sequenced from one sample in a study of shared clonotypes between healthy human individuals (dated by TCRdb to about 2020). Library method: the immunoSEQ multiplex PCR assay. TCRdb stores this immuneACCESS table with in-frame sequences only. Part of the clones is absent; in the studies checked, under half of the shortfall reflects unresolved V genes, and no reason is known for the rest. In this sample the table shows more than 2,000,000 clones, over 90% of which occur a single time. Under 0.45% of the sample is taken by the ten largest. The sample taken for sequencing was naive CD4+ T cells from PBMCs. In the paper's terms, the cell subset or site label means: CD45RA+ positively selected. The receptor set was obtained from a man aged 18 to 29 in good health. Some clones in this sample may be carry-over from other donors' samples.

The V and J genes are TRBV29-1 and TRBJ2-3; TRBD2 matches at 14 bases. CDR3 size: 13 residues. Germline V gene sequence: CDR1 SQVTM, CDR2 ANQGSEA. With V trimmed by 6 bases and J by 6 bases, 2 bases remained unmatched. CDR3 DNA sequence: TGCAGCGTGGGACTAGCGGGAGTGGATACGCAGTATTTT. It is translated as CSVGLAGVDTQYF.

The V and J genes are TRBV7-9 and TRBJ1-6, with D perhaps TRBD1 (6 bases). V dropped 4 bases and J dropped 4 bases, with 14 bases sitting between them. This CDR3 comprises 16 residues. Germline CDR1 reads SEHNR; CDR2 reads FQNEAQ (reference sequence). The CDR3 is CASSSGGPEYNSPLHF. The CDR3 DNA sequence: TGTGCCAGCAGCTCCGGGGGGCCGGAGTATAATTCACCCCTCCACTTT.

The J gene is TRBJ2-2, the V gene TRBV7-8; D possibly corresponds to TRBD2 (6 bases). With 7 bases removed from V and 7 bases from J, the gap between germline ends came to 13 bases. From germline, CDR1 is SGHVS and CDR2 FQNEAQ. The CDR3 loop spans 13 amino acids. The CDR3 sequence is CASTGGQVGELFF. The CDR3 nucleotides read TGTGCCAGCACCGGAGGGCAGGTCGGGGAGCTGTTTTTT.

The V call is TRBV11-2, the J call TRBJ2-1, with D possibly being TRBD2 (5 bases). CDR1 is SGHAT and CDR2 is FQNNGV in the germline V gene. There are 19 residues in the CDR3. Between the trimmed V and J ends, which lost 2 bases and 4 bases, there was a span of 24 bases. The CDR3 spells CASSLLWHTREEIYNEQFF. For the CDR3, the DNA is TGTGCCAGCAGCTTACTCTGGCATACCCGGGAAGAAATATACAATGAGCAGTTCTTC.

The chain carries TRBV30 and TRBJ2-7; D remains unclear. The CDR3 runs 10 residues. Germline assignment: CDR1 GTSNPN and CDR2 SVGIG (reference sequence). V was pared by 0 bases and J by 6 bases, with 3 bases between. The CDR3 coding sequence is TGTGCCTGGAGTGTAGGCGAGCAGTACTTC. Its protein product is CAWSVGEQYF.

J is TRBJ2-1 and V is TRBV29-1, with 9 nucleotides matching TRBD2. Trimming at V came to 5 bases and at J to 4 bases, leaving 3 bases not matched to a gene. The CDR3 totals 13 residues. Germline CDR1 is SQVTM and CDR2 is ANQGSEA. Here the CDR3 reads CSVRTSAYNEQFF. CDR3 in DNA: TGCAGCGTTAGGACTAGCGCGTACAATGAGCAGTTCTTC.

The chain couples TRBV16 to TRBJ2-7, with D possibly called TRBD1 or TRBD2 (5 bases each). The CDR3 is 15 amino acids. V was cut by 7 bases and J by 6 bases, with 22 bases left in between. Germline values: CDR1 KGHSY, CDR2 FQNENV. In nucleotides, the CDR3 is TGTGCCAGCACCGCGGCCGGGGCCGCTAGACCCGAGCAGTACTTC. As protein: CASTAAGAARPEQYF. Together with reference TRBV16 and TRBJ2-7, the CDR3 gives the full variable domain: GEEVAQTPKHLVRGEGQKAKLYCAPIKGHSYVFWYQQVLKNEFKFLISFQNENVFDETGMPKERFSAKCLPNSPCSLEIQATKLEDSAVYFCASTAAGAARPEQYFGPGTRLTVT.

J is TRBJ1-5 and V is TRBV2, with a tentative D call TRBD1 (6 bases). V shed 6 bases and J shed 16 bases, with 19 bases lying between them. Germline assignment: CDR1 SNHLY and CDR2 FYNNEI. This CDR3 spans 12 amino acids. This chain's CDR3 is CASSKGDRAEHF. CDR3 sequence (DNA): TGTGCCAGCAGCAAGGGGGACCGCGCTGAACATTTT. The complete variable domain, with remaining parts taken from reference TRBV2 and TRBJ1-5, reads EPEVTQTPSHQVTQMGQEVILRCVPISNHLYFYWYRQILGQKVEFLVSFYNNEISEKSEIFDDQFSVERPDGSNFTLKIRSTKLEDSAMYFCASSKGDRAEHFGDGTRLSIL.

This sequence joins TRBV11-3 and TRBJ2-2; 12 positions match TRBD2. The CDR3 covers 17 residues. With V trimmed by 5 bases and J by 6 bases, 10 bases remained unmatched. The germline V gene has CDR1 SGHNT and CDR2 YENEEA. This CDR3 is CASSPSGRGIRAGELFF. CDR3 coding DNA: TGTGCCAGCAGCCCTAGCGGGAGGGGAATTCGCGCCGGGGAGCTGTTTTTT.

The chain is built from TRBV6-5 and TRBJ2-3; D unresolved. Germline CDR1 is MNHEY and CDR2 is SVGAGI. V gave up 5 bases and J gave up 0 bases, with 12 bases separating them. CDR3 length equals 15 residues. CDR3 coding DNA: TGTGCCAGCAGTCCCTTTTGGCGGAGCACAGATACGCAGTATTTT. Amino acid sequence: CASSPFWRSTDTQYF.

This chain links TRBV30 with TRBJ1-1, with a tentative D call TRBD1 (5 bases). CDR1 is GTSNPN and CDR2 is SVGIG in the germline V gene (reference sequence). The CDR3 runs 14 residues. The V end was cut by 2 bases, the J end by 4 bases, with 14 bases between. The CDR3 sequence: CAWSRGPSGTEAFF. In DNA form, the CDR3 reads TGTGCCTGGAGTAGGGGTCCGTCTGGCACTGAAGCTTTCTTT.

For the CDR3, the DNA is TGTGCCAGCAGTGGGGCCGGCGGTTCCTACGAGCAGTACTTC. Translating it yields CASSGAGGSYEQYF. V usage is TRBV6-5 and J usage is TRBJ2-7; D is possibly TRBD1 (5 bases). Germline lookup yields CDR1 MNHEY and CDR2 SVGAGI. Trimming took off 5 bases at V and 1 base at J, with 12 bases between the two ends. The CDR3 is 14 amino acids.

The genes are TRBV5-1 and TRBJ2-3; the D is unclear. The CDR3 extends over 15 amino acids. Germline CDR1 reads SGHRS; CDR2 reads YFSETQ. Trimming took off 4 bases at V and 2 bases at J, with 14 bases between the two ends. The CDR3 DNA reads as TGCGCCAGCAGCGGTGTTGGGTCCCTCACAGATACGCAGTATTTT. Translated, it gives CASSGVGSLTDTQYF.

This chain uses TRBV28 with TRBJ2-7; tentatively, D is TRBD1 (5 bases). The germline V gene encodes CDR1 MDHEN and CDR2 SYDVKM. Trimming took 2 bases from V and 7 from J, leaving 21 bases between them. The CDR3 runs to 16 residues. The CDR3 spells CASSLPVAQGLKEQYF. CDR3 in DNA: TGTGCCAGCAGTTTACCGGTTGCGCAGGGTCTGAAGGAGCAGTACTTC.

In this sample, this clone turned up once. The rearrangement links TRBV18 to TRBJ2-7; D call uncertain. The CDR3 runs 14 residues. Per germline, CDR1 KGHSH and CDR2 LQKENI. Trimming stripped 4 bases from V and 6 bases from J, with 16 bases between. CDR3 sequence (DNA): TGTGCCAGCTCACAGCTCGCCCCTGACTCCGAGCAGTACTTC. It yields the protein CASSQLAPDSEQYF.

The genes are TRBV5-1 and TRBJ2-2; 7 bases match TRBD1. Looked up from germline, CDR1 is SGHRS and CDR2 is YFSETQ. The CDR3 loop spans 15 amino acids. V lost 1 base, J lost 6 bases, and 6 bases stayed unmatched. As DNA, the CDR3 is TGCGCCAGCAGCTTGTCGACAGGGTCTGCCGGGGAGCTGTTTTTT. Translated: CASSLSTGSAGELFF. The full variable domain, with the rest looked up from reference TRBV5-1 and TRBJ2-2, is KAGVTQTPRYLIKTRGQQVTLSCSPISGHRSVSWYQQTPGQGLQFLFEYFSETQRNKGNFPGRFSGRQFSNSRSEMNVSTLELGDSALYLCASSLSTGSAGELFFGEGSRLTVL.

This clone is a singleton in its sample. The chain has TRBV28 and TRBJ2-7; possibly TRBD1 for D (7 bases). The CDR3 is 15 residues long. Germline assignment: CDR1 MDHEN and CDR2 SYDVKM. V gave up 4 bases and J gave up 3 bases, with 16 bases separating them. The CDR3 region is CASSYAQGRHYEQYF. In DNA form, the CDR3 reads TGTGCCAGCAGTTACGCACAGGGGAGGCACTACGAGCAGTACTTC.

This rearrangement joins TRBV5-1 to TRBJ1-2, with D perhaps matching TRBD1 (5 bases). Germline CDR1 SGHRS, CDR2 YFSETQ. V lost 0 bases, J lost 4 bases, and 13 bases lay in between. This CDR3 comprises 15 residues. CDR3: CASSLGGSLLYGYTF. CDR3 DNA sequence: TGCGCCAGCAGCTTGGGGGGCTCTCTACTCTATGGCTACACCTTC.